The 15 T cell receptor beta chains in this list originate from one sample, sequenced in a study of cytomegalovirus exposure and HLA in healthy donors. PCR was performed using 60 Vbeta and 13 Jbeta primers. Measured with immunoSEQ multiplex PCR; TCRdb has only the in-frame clones, and not every one. This table lists 110,000 to 150,000 clones. The sequencing sample was made of PBMCs. Receptors were obtained from a man aged 35-49 years in good health and CMV-seronegative.

The chain joins TRBV29-1 to TRBJ2-7, with 9 bases matching TRBD2. The CDR3 loop spans 12 amino acids. CDR1 is SQVTM, CDR2 ANQGSEA, per germline. V lost 7 bases, J lost 1 base, and 2 bases stayed unmatched. The CDR3 DNA is TGCAGCGCTAGCGGGACTTCCTACGAGCAGTACTTC. Translated, it gives CSASGTSYEQYF.

V gene TRBV7-2 combines with J gene TRBJ2-2, with TRBD2 matching 7 bases. V lost 1 base and J lost 4; bases outside the gene matches: 0. Germline-derived CDR1 and CDR2 are SGHTA and FQGNSA. CDR3 length: 14 amino acids. In DNA form, the CDR3 reads TGTGCCAGCAGCTTAGAGCGGGGCACCGGGGAGCTGTTTTTT. Residues: CASSLERGTGELFF.

The J gene is TRBJ2-5, the V gene TRBV4-2, with 8 bases identical to TRBD2. Losses at the gene ends were 4 bases for V and 2 bases for J; bases not matched to a gene: 18. CDR3 length: 19 amino acids. In germline, CDR1 is LGHNA, CDR2 YNFKEQ. CDR3: CASSRQGDTSGGKQETQYF. The CDR3 DNA reads as TGTGCCAGCAGCCGCCAAGGAGATACCAGCGGGGGTAAACAAGAGACCCAGTACTTC.

The J gene is TRBJ2-7, the V gene TRBV5-4; 8 bases agree with TRBD1. The ends lost 1 base at V and 4 bases at J; junction bases unmatched: 4. The CDR3 consists of 14 residues. Germline CDR1 SGHNT, CDR2 YYREEE (reference sequence). CDR3 DNA sequence: TGTGCCAGCAGCTTGCAGGGGGCCTCTTACGAGCAGTACTTC. Translated, it gives CASSLQGASYEQYF.

The chain uses TRBV19 and TRBJ2-7; possible D gene TRBD1, 6 bases. This CDR3 region has 16 residues. Trimming took off 6 bases at V and 2 bases at J, with 20 bases between the two ends. Germline V CDR1 and CDR2: LNHDA, SQIVND (reference sequence). CDR3 nucleotide sequence: TGTGCCAGTAGCGACCTAGGGGGAAAAGGCGCCTACGAGCAGTACTTC. Its protein product is CASSDLGGKGAYEQYF. Full variable domain (outside the CDR3, taken from reference TRBV19 and TRBJ2-7): DGGITQSPKYLFRKEGQNVTLSCEQNLNHDAMYWYRQDPGQGLRLIYYSQIVNDFQKGDIAEGYSVSREKKESFPLTVTSAQKNPTAFYLCASSDLGGKGAYEQYFGPGTRLTVT.

Comment on this clone: At one of its ends the junction is not consistent with the germline gene, which may arise from a read error. The rearrangement uses TRBV19 and TRBJ1-5, with 9 nucleotides matching TRBD1. Germline CDR1 LNHDA, CDR2 SQIVND (reference sequence). The CDR3 spans 16 residues. In DNA, the CDR3 is TGTGCCAGTAGTAGCCACGGGACAGGGTTTGGCCAGCCCCAGCAATTT. As protein: CASSSHGTGFGQPQQF.

The chain uses TRBV9 and TRBJ2-5; 10 bases are shared with TRBD1. TRBJ2-7 explains the end of the DNA better; the J call may be wrong. CDR3 length: 15 residues. Germline assignment: CDR1 SGDLS and CDR2 YYNGEE. This CDR3 is CASSVRGQGAYEQYF. CDR3 in DNA: TGTGCCAGCAGCGTGAGAGGACAGGGGGCCTACGAGCAGTACTTC.

The chain is built from TRBV4-2 and TRBJ2-2; 12 bases align to TRBD1. Per the germline V gene, CDR1 is LGHNA and CDR2 is YNFKEQ. The CDR3 runs to 16 residues. V was clipped by 3 bases and J by 6 bases; unmatched bases: 5. The CDR3 DNA sequence: TGTGCCAGCAGCCAGGACGGGACAGGGGGCCCCGGGGAGCTGTTTTTT. Its protein product is CASSQDGTGGPGELFF.

A note on this clone: Other DNA variants within this sample encode the same CDR3. V is TRBV9 and J is TRBJ1-2, with 8 bases that match TRBD1. Germline CDR1 is SGDLS and CDR2 is YYNGEE. The trim removed 2 bases at V and 2 bases at J, leaving 2 bases unmatched. CDR3 size: 14 residues. CDR3 nucleotides: TGTGCCAGCAGCGTGGGACAGGAGAACTATGGCTACACCTTC. This encodes CASSVGQENYGYTF.

The chain carries TRBV10-3 and TRBJ2-4, with TRBD1 matching over 8 bases. V trimming: 10 bases; J trimming: 2 bases; junction bases outside the gene matches: 4. Germline assignment: CDR1 ENHRY and CDR2 SYGVKD. CDR3 length: 13 amino acids. CDR3 sequence reads: CATRQGSKNIQYF. The CDR3 DNA sequence: TGTGCCACAAGACAGGGGTCCAAAAACATTCAGTACTTC.

The chain uses TRBV19 and TRBJ2-7; TRBD1 matches at 9 bases. With 5 bases clipped from V and 2 bases from J, the junction kept 7 bases outside the gene matches. The CDR3 spans 15 residues. Germline lookup yields CDR1 LNHDA and CDR2 SQIVND (reference sequence). For the CDR3, the DNA is TGTGCCAGTAGTTGGGGACAGGGCTCTCCCTACGAGCAGTACTTC. It encodes CASSWGQGSPYEQYF.

The J gene is TRBJ1-5, the V gene TRBV2; TRBD1 might be the D (6 bases). Germline V lookup: CDR1 SNHLY, CDR2 FYNNEI. This CDR3 comprises 13 residues. V was shortened by 4 bases and J by 9 bases, with 13 bases between the two germline ends. The CDR3 DNA follows: TGTGCCAGCAGTGGAGAGGGGGTTGGGCCCCAGCATTTT. Protein sequence: CASSGEGVGPQHF.

A word on this clone: Germline and junction disagree at one end, which may indicate a read error. V gene TRBV20-1 combines with J gene TRBJ2-1, with a possible D match to TRBD2 (5 bases). Germline V CDR1 and CDR2: DFQATT, SNEGSKA (reference sequence). This CDR3 has 10 amino acids. The CDR3 coding sequence is TGCAGTGCGTCCACCGGGAAGACGATCTTC. Its translation is CSASTGKTIF.

The chain carries TRBV19 and TRBJ2-3; 13 bases fit TRBD2. The CDR3 contains 18 residues. The V segment lost 5 bases and the J segment 0 bases; nucleotides outside the gene matches: 8. Germline V gives CDR1 LNHDA, CDR2 SQIVND (reference sequence). This CDR3 reads CASSVGLLAGGSTDTQYF. DNA for the CDR3: TGTGCCAGTAGTGTCGGATTACTAGCGGGGGGGAGCACAGATACGCAGTATTTT.

The gene calls are TRBV27 and TRBJ1-1, with TRBD1 matching over 9 bases. The CDR3 runs to 13 residues. V dropped 7 bases and J dropped 4; count of bases not matched to a gene: 4. The germline V gene encodes CDR1 MNHEY and CDR2 SMNVEV (reference sequence). CDR3 DNA: TGTGCCAGCACCAAGACAGGGGGCACTGAAGCTTTCTTT. It specifies CASTKTGGTEAFF.